This paragraph covers one T cell receptor beta chain sequence. The data stem from a study of identical twins. V was shortened by 8 bases and J by 3 bases, with 14 bases between the two germline ends. The CDR3 has 14 amino acids. Everyone who gave samples was a healthy Caucasian. TCRdb ran MiXCR on the 5' RACE reads and lists one entry per CDR3 protein. This table holds 750,000 to 950,000 distinct CDR3 sequences, about 12% found once. The same sample was also used in a study of yellow fever vaccine responses in identical twins.

This TCR came from a woman younger than 35 in good health. The chain carries TRBV12-3 or TRBV12-4 and TRBJ2-4; TRBD2 might be the D (5 bases). The sequenced sample was PBMCs. The CDR3 spells CASSEDLVKNIQYF. Written as DNA, the CDR3 is TGTGCCAGCTCGGAGGACCTAGTCAAAAACATTCAGTACTTC.